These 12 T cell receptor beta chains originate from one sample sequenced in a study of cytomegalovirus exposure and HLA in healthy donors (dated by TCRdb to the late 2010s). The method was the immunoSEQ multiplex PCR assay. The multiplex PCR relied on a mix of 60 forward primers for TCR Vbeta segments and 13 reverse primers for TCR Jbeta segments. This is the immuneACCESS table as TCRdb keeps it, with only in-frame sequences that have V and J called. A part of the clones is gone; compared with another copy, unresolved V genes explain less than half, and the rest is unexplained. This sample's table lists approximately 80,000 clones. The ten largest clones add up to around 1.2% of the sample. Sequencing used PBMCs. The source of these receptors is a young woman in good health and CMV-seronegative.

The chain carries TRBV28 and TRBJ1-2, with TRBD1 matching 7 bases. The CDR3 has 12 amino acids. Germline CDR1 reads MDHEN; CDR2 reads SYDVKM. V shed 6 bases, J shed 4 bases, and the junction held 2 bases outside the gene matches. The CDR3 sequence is CASRDRTYGYTF. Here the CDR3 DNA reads TGTGCCAGCAGGGACAGGACCTATGGCTACACCTTC.

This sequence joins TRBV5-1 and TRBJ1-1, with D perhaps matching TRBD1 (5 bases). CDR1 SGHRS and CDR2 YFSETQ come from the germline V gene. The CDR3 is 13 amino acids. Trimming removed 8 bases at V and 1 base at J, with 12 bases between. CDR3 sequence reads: CASQQEPNTEAFF. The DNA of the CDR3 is TGCGCCAGTCAACAGGAACCGAACACTGAAGCTTTCTTT.

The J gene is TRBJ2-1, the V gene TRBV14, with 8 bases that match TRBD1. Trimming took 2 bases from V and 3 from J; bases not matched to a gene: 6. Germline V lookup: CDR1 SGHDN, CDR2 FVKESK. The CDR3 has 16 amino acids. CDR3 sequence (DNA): TGTGCCAGCAGCCAAAGGGGACAGGCGATCTACAATGAGCAGTTCTTC. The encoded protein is CASSQRGQAIYNEQFF.

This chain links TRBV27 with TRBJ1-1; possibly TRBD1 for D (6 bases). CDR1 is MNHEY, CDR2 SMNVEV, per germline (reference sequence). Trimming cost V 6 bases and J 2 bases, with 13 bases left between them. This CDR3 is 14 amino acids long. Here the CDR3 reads CASSLQGSNTEAFF. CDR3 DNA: TGTGCCAGCAGCCTACAGGGAAGTAACACTGAAGCTTTCTTT.

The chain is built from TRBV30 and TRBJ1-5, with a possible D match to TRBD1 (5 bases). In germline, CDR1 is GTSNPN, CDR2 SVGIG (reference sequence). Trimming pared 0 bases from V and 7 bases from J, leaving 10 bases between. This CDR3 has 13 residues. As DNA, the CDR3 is TGTGCCTGGAGTGTAGAAGGGGAACAGCCCCAGCATTTT. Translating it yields CAWSVEGEQPQHF.

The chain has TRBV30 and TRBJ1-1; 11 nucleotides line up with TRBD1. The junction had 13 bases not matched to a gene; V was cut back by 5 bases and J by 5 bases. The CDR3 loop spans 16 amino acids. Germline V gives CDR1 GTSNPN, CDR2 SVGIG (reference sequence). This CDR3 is CAWEGQGEPGRTEAFF. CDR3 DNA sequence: TGTGCCTGGGAGGGACAGGGGGAGCCCGGAAGGACTGAAGCTTTCTTT.

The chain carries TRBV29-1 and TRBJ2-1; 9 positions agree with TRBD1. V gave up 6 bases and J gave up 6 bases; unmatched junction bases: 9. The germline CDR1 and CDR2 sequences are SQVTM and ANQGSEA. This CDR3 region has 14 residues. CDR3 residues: CSVPPGTGLNEQFF. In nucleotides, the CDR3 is TGCAGCGTCCCCCCCGGGACAGGGCTCAATGAGCAGTTCTTC.

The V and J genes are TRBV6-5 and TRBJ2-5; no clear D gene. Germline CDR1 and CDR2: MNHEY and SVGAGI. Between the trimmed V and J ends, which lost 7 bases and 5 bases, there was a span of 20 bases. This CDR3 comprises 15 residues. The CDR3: CASIVLARWMETQYF. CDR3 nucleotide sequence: TGTGCCAGCATAGTCCTGGCTAGGTGGATGGAGACCCAGTACTTC.

CDR3 DNA sequence: TGCGCCAGCAGCCAAGGGGGTAGCGGGAGGTTCAATGAGCAGTTCTTC. This codes for CASSQGGSGRFNEQFF. The rearrangement uses TRBV4-1 and TRBJ2-1; 10 positions agree with TRBD2. The CDR3 runs 16 residues. With 1 base clipped from V and 6 bases from J, the junction kept 6 bases outside the gene matches. Per the germline V gene, CDR1 is MGHRA and CDR2 is YSYEKL.

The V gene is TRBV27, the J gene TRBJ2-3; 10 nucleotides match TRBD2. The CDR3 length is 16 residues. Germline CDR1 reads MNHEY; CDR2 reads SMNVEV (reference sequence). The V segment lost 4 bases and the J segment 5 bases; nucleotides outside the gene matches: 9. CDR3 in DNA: TGTGCCAGCAGTTCTCTCCTAGCGGGAGATTTAGATACGCAGTATTTT. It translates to CASSSLLAGDLDTQYF.

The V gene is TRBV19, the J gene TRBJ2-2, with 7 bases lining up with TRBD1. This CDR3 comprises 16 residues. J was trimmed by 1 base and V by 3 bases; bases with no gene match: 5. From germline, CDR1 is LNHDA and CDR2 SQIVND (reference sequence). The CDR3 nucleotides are TGTGCCAGTAGTATGAAGGGGGCAATGAACACCGGGGAGCTGTTTTTT. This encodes CASSMKGAMNTGELFF.

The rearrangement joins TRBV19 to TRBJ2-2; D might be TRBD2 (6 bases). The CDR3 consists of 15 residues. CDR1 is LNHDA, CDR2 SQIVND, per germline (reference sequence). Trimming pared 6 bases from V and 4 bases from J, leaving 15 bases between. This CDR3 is CASSRDLGRTGELFF. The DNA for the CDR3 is TGTGCCAGTAGCCGGGACTTAGGTCGCACCGGGGAGCTGTTTTTT.